The T cell receptor (beta chain) described here comes from a study of control samples from healthy donors and cancer patients (dated by TCRdb to about 2020). Preparation of the library involved the immunoSEQ multiplex PCR assay. This immuneACCESS table, as held by TCRdb, lists in-frame sequences with V and J called but not all clones. Of the missing ones, under half trace to an unresolved V gene in checked studies; the others have no known cause. Recorded for this sample are roughly 70,000 clones; 84% of them occurred a single time. Jointly, the top ten make up under 30% of the sample. Only a few counts were recorded for this clone. What antigen it recognizes has not been identified. No base quality information exists; no much larger clone differs at one position. The clonotype originates from a man aged 50 to 59 in good health. Material: blood.

The CDR3 is CASSLDRDSYEQYF. The sequenced DNA: TGCGCCAGCAGCTTGGACAGGGATTCCTACGAGCAGTACTTC. The V gene is TRBV5-1 and the J gene is TRBJ2-7; possibly the D gene is TRBD1, per 6 matching bases. Sequences SGHRS (CDR1) and YFSETQ (CDR2) are obtained from the germline V gene. Spanning cysteine to phenylalanine, the CDR3 consists of 14 amino acids. The entry retains the CDR3 DNA only, 42 bases that are in frame from base 1. The V and J ends are trimmed by 0 bases and 1 base, leaving 8 bases between them.